This T cell receptor beta chain comes out of a study of blood T cell repertoires in COVID-19. Study details: Italy, Spain and the United States were the sources of the convalescent and acute COVID-19 samples. T cells, B-cell-depleted T cells, or PBMCs supplied cDNA or gDNA.

Some clones are missing from TCRdb's copy, which holds only in-frame ones; the method was immunoSEQ multiplex PCR. The sample includes 230,000 or so clones, roughly 89% of them seen just once. V trimming: 2 bases; J trimming: 13 bases; junction bases outside the gene matches: 9. Germline assignment: CDR1 GTSNPN and CDR2 SVGIG (reference sequence). CDR3 length equals 15 residues. This clone was detected a few times. The receptor comes from a woman in her fifties or sixties with COVID-19, enrolled during active disease. This chain joins TRBV30 and TRBJ1-6; 12 nucleotides line up with TRBD1. Sequencing was performed on peripheral blood. This CDR3 is CAWSSRDRGPSPLHF. CDR3 nucleotide sequence: TGTGCCTGGAGTTCCCGGGACAGGGGGCCTTCGCCCCTCCACTTT. The full variable domain, with the rest looked up from reference TRBV30 and TRBJ1-6, is SQTIHQWPATLVQPVGSPLSLECTVEGTSNPNLYWYRQAAGRGLQLLFYSVGIGQISSEVPQNLSASRPQDRQFILSSKKLLLSDSGFYLCAWSSRDRGPSPLHFGNGTRLTVT.